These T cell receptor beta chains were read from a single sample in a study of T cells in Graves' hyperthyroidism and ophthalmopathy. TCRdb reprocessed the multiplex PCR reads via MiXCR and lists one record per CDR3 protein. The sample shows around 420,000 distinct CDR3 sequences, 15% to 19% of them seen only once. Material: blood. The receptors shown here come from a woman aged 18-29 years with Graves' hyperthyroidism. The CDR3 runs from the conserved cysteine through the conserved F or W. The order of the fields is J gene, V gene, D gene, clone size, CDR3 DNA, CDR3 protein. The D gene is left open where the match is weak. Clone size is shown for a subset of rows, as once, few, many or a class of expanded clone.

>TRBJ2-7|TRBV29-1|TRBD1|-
TGCAGCGGAGGGGACAGGGGCTCCTACGAGCAGTACTTC
CSGGDRGSYEQYF
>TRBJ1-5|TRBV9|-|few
TGTGCCAGCAGCGATCTTGTGGGGCGCGGGCAGCCCCAGCATTTT
CASSDLVGRGQPQHF
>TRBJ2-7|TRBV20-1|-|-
TGCAGTGGGACAGCGGGACAGCACTACGAGCAGTACTTC
CSGTAGQHYEQYF
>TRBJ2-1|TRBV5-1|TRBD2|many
TGCGCCAGCAGCTTGACTAGCGGGGGGGCCAATGAGCAGTTCTTC
CASSLTSGGANEQFF
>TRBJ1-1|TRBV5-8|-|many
TGTGCCAGCAGCTTGGGGCAAGGAGGGTGGGCTGAAGCTTTCTTT
CASSLGQGGWAEAFF
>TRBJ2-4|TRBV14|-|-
TGTGCCAGCAGCCAAGGAGCCAAAAACATTCAGTACTTC
CASSQGAKNIQYF
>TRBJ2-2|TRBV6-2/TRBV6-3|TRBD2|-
TGTGCCAGCGGAAAACTAGCGGGGTACGGCACCGGGGAGCTGTTTTTT
CASGKLAGYGTGELFF
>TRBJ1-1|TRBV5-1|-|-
TGCGCCAGCAGCCCCGAGTTGGCGGTAAACACTGAAGCTTTCTTT
CASSPELAVNTEAFF
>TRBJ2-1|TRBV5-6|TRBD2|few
TGTGCCAGCAGCTTGGACCCGGGGGGATCGTACAATGAGCAGTTCTTC
CASSLDPGGSYNEQFF
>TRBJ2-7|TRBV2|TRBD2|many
TGTGCCAGCAGAGGGATAGCGGGGGCCTACGAGCAGTACTTC
CASRGIAGAYEQYF
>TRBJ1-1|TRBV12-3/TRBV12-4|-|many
TGTGCCAGCAGTTTAGGTCCCTTCTCTGAAGCTTTCTTT
CASSLGPFSEAFF
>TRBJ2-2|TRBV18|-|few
TGTGCCAGCTCTCCCTCCGGACGAACCACCGGGGAGCTGTTTTTT
CASSPSGRTTGELFF
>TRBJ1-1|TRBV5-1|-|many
TGCGCCAGCAGCTCCCGGGTGGATACTGAAGCTTTCTTT
CASSSRVDTEAFF
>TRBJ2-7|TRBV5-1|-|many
TGCGCCAGCAGCTTGGACCCAGCGGGCTACGAGCAGTACTTC
CASSLDPAGYEQYF
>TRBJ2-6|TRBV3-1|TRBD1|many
TGTGCCAGCAGCCGTACAGGGGGTTCGAGCTCTGGGGCCAACGTCCTGACTTTC
CASSRTGGSSSGANVLTF
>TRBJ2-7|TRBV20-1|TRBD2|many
TGCAGTGCTGCGCGAGTAGCGGGAGGTCACGAGCAGTACTTC
CSAARVAGGHEQYF
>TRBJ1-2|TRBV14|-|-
TGTGCCAGCAGCCAAGATCGCAGGGTTTCGAACTATGGCTACACCTTC
CASSQDRRVSNYGYTF
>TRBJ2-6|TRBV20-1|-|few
TGCAGTGCTGGCCGGACAGATCCTGGGGCCAACGTCCTGACTTTC
CSAGRTDPGANVLTF
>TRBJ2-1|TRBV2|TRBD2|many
TGTGCCAGCAGTGAGCTAGCGGGAGTAAGGAATGAGCAGTTCTTC
CASSELAGVRNEQFF
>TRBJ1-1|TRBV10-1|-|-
TGCGCCAGCAGCCACGGGGGTCAGGGGACTGAAGCTTTCTTT
CASSHGGQGTEAFF
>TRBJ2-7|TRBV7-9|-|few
TGTGCCAGCAGCTTACGACCCAGTTTTATTGGGTACGAGCAGTACTTC
CASSLRPSFIGYEQYF
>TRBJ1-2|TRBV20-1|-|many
TGCAGTGCCCAGAAAGGCTATGGCTACACCTTC
CSAQKGYGYTF
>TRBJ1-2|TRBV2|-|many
TGTGCCAGCAGTGAATCCGCCTATGGCTACACCTTC
CASSESAYGYTF